Detailed here is one T cell receptor beta chain. TCRdb itself ran the RT-PCR reads through MiXCR, one entry per CDR3 protein. Of 500,000 to 600,000 distinct CDR3 sequences in the sample, roughly 10% were seen once. These data are taken from a study of response to subunit inactivated influenza vaccine. CDR3 length equals 16 residues. Germline V lookup: CDR1 LGHNA, CDR2 YNFKEQ. V was shortened by 0 bases and J by 7 bases, with 16 bases between the two germline ends. This clonotype originated in a man aged 50 to 60 who received an inactivated influenza vaccine. Material: PBMCs from blood, obtained on the day of vaccination. The genes are TRBV4-2 and TRBJ2-1, with D perhaps TRBD1 (7 bases). The CDR3 sequence is CASSQELGGGINEQFF. As DNA, the CDR3 is TGTGCCAGCAGCCAAGAGTTAGGGGGCGGGATAAATGAGCAGTTCTTC.